This T cell receptor (beta chain) was captured in a study of cytomegalovirus exposure and HLA in healthy donors. Background on the study: Unique TCR beta sequences numbering 117 million came from 190 million or so T cells in an earlier analysis.

Primers for the PCR totalled 60 Vbeta and 13 Jbeta. Sequencing was performed with immunoSEQ multiplex PCR; in TCRdb, only in-frame clones are kept and a portion is missing. The sample consists of roughly 130,000 clones, about three quarters of them appearing once. Germline assignment: CDR1 SGHVS and CDR2 FNYEAQ. V was shortened by 0 bases and J by 0 bases, with 9 bases between the two germline ends. The CDR3 runs to 16 residues. Worth noting for this clone: Its antigen is not identified.

Study findings and constraints: In a later analysis, HLA-associated beta chains showed higher expansion and lower generation probabilities than comparable chains. Later genetic work tied a missense DCLRE1C variant to beta-chain V and J trimming.

This receptor was obtained from a man aged 35-49 years in good health and CMV-seropositive. The chain recombines TRBV7-6 with TRBJ2-1; the D is unclear. Sequenced sample: PBMCs. The CDR3 DNA follows: TGTGCCAGCAGCTTAGCTGACACCTACTCCTACAATGAGCAGTTCTTC. Translating gives CASSLADTYSYNEQFF. The entire variable domain, with the rest obtained from reference TRBV7-6 and TRBJ2-1, is as follows: GAGVSQSPRYKVTKRGQDVALRCDPISGHVSLYWYRQALGQGPEFLTYFNYEAQQDKSGLPNDRFSAERPEGSISTLTIQRTEQRDSAMYRCASSLADTYSYNEQFFGPGTRLTVL.